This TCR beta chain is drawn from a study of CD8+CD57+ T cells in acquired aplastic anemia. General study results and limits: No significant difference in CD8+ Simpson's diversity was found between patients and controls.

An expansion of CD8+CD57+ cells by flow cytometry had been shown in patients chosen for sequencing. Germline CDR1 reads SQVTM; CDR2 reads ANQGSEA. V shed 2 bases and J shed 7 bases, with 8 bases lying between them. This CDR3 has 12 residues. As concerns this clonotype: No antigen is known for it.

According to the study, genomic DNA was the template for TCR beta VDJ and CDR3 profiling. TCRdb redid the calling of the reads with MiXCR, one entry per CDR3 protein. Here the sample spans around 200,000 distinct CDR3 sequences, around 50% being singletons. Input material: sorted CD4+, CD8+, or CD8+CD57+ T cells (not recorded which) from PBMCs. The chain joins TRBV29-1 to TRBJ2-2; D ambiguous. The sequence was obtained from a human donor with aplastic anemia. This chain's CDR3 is CSVEKGNGELFF. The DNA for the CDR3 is TGCAGCGTTGAAAAGGGCAACGGGGAGCTGTTTTTT.